This record covers a single T cell receptor beta chain. Its antigen is unidentified. V lost 6 bases to trimming and J lost 0 bases; unmatched junction nucleotides: 14. The CDR3 contains 17 residues. Germline V gene sequence: CDR1 DFQATT, CDR2 SNEGSKA (reference sequence). This sample is drawn from a study of T-cell memory formation after mild COVID-19. Study conclusions and caveats: The authors left the SARS-CoV-2 specificity of second-wave clones peaking on day 37 unconfirmed. CD8+ contracting clones occupied EMRA, while CD4+ ones occupied mainly CM and EM.

TCR alpha and TCR beta cDNA libraries carrying sample barcodes and UMIs came from 5'RACE with constant-segment primers. MiXCR, applied by TCRdb to the 5' RACE reads, yields one record per CDR3 protein. Of roughly 170,000 distinct CDR3 sequences in the sample, about a fifth are singletons; the top ten hold approximately 4%. This sequence originates from a man in his late teens or twenties who had mild COVID-19 (a few samples of this study predate the infection). Cell type and time point are not known. Sequencing used PBMCs or a T cell subset sorted from them (not recorded which). The rearrangement uses TRBV20-1 and TRBJ1-5, with 7 bases lining up with TRBD1. DNA for the CDR3: TGCAGTGCCCCCGACAGTCAGGGGGGATATAGCAATCAGCCCCAGCATTTT. Amino acids: CSAPDSQGGYSNQPQHF.